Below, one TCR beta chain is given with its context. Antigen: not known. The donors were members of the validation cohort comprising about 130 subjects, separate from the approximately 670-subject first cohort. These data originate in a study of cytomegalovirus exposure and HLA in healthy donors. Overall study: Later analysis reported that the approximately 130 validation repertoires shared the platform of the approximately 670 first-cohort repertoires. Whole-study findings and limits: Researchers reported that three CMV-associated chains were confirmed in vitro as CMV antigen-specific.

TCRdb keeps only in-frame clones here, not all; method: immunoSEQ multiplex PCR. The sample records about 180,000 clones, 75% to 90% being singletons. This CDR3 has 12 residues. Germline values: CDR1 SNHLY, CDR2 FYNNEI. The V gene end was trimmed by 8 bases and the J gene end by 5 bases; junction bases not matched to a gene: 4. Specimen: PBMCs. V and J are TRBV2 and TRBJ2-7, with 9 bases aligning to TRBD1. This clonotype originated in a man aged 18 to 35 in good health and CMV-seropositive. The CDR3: CASQDRGHEQYF. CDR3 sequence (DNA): TGTGCCAGCCAGGACAGGGGCCACGAGCAGTACTTC.